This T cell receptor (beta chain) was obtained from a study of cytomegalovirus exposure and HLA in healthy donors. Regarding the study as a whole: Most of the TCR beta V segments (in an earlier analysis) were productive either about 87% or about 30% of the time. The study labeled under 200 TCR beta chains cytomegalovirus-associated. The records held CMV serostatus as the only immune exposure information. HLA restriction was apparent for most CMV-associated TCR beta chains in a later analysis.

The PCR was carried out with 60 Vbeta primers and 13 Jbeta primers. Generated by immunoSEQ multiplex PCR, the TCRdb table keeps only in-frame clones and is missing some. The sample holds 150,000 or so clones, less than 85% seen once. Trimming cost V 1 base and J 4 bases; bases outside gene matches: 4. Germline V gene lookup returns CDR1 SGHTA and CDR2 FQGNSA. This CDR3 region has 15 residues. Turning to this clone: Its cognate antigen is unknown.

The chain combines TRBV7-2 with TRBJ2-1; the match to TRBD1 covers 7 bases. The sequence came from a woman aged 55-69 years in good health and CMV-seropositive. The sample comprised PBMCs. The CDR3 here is CASSLDRGTYNEQFF. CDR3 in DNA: TGTGCCAGCAGCTTAGACAGGGGAACATACAATGAGCAGTTCTTC.